What follows are 6 T cell receptor beta chains derived from one specimen sequenced in a study of T cell responses to AZD1222 COVID-19 vaccine. TCRdb keeps only in-frame clones here, not all; method: immunoSEQ multiplex PCR. The top ten clones hold around 3.3% of a sample with approximately 130,000 clones, 90% to 95% of them seen once. Sample: peripheral blood, taken on day 0 of AZD1222 vaccination. Every receptor here comes from an adult in good health.

The V and J genes are TRBV6-5 and TRBJ1-1; the D is unclear. The germline V and J ends were trimmed by 6 bases and 0 bases, with 11 bases remaining between them. The CDR3 length is 14 residues. From germline, CDR1 is MNHEY and CDR2 SVGAGI. CDR3 coding DNA: TGTGCCAGCAGGGGAGGAACATTGAACACTGAAGCTTTCTTT. Its protein product is CASRGGTLNTEAFF.

The chain employs TRBV14 and TRBJ2-7; TRBD2 matches 13 bases. J lost 7 bases, V lost 2 bases, and 14 bases had no gene match. The germline gives CDR1 SGHDN, CDR2 FVKESK. The CDR3 has 18 amino acids. Written as DNA, the CDR3 is TGTGCCAGCAGCCAACAAATCGTTTCCGGACTAGCGGGAGATGAGCAGTACTTC. As protein: CASSQQIVSGLAGDEQYF.

The J gene is TRBJ2-1, the V gene TRBV21-1; the table names TRBD2, a call not compared with the DNA. TRBV21-1 is deemed a pseudogene. The CDR3 extends over 11 amino acids. DNA for the CDR3: TGTGCCAGCAGCTCTCCCCATGAGCAGTTCTTC. Translation: CASSSPHEQFF.

The chain carries TRBV19 and TRBJ2-7, with D perhaps matching TRBD2 (5 bases). CDR1 and CDR2 from the germline V gene are LNHDA and SQIVND (reference sequence). V lost 3 bases to trimming and J lost 5 bases, with 17 bases between them. This CDR3 region has 15 residues. The CDR3 DNA reads as TGTGCCAGTAGTATGTCGGCGCTAGCTGGCGACGAGCAGTACTTC. Protein: CASSMSALAGDEQYF.

This rearrangement joins TRBV28 to TRBJ2-3; D gene uncertain. V was trimmed by 3 bases and J by 0 bases, leaving 19 bases between them. The CDR3 has 18 residues. Germline CDR1 and CDR2: MDHEN and SYDVKM. The CDR3 nucleotides read TGTGCCAGCAGTTTCCCTGTCGGCAGCCCGATAAGCACAGATACGCAGTATTTT. Translating it yields CASSFPVGSPISTDTQYF.

V and J are TRBV5-6 and TRBJ1-1; TRBD1 is a possible D gene (5 bases). Germline CDR1 reads SGHDT; CDR2 reads YYEEEE. The CDR3 runs to 13 residues. Trimming shortened V by 5 bases and J by 5 bases, and 13 bases separated the two germline ends. The CDR3 DNA reads as TGTGCCAGCAGTTTACCTGGGGGGACTGAAGCTTTCTTT. Its translation: CASSLPGGTEAFF.